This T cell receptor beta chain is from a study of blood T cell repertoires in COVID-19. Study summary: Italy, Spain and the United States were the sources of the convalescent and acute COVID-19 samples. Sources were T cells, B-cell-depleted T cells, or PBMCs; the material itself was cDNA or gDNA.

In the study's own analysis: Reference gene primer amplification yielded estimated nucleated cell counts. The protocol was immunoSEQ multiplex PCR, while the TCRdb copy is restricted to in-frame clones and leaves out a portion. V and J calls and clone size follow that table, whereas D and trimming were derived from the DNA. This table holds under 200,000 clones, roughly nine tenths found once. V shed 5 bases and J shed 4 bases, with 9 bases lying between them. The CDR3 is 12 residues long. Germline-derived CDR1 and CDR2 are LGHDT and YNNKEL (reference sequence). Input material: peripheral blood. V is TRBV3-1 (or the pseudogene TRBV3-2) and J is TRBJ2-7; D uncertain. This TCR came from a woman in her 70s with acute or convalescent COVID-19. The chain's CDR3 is CASSEREYEQYF. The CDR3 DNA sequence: TGTGCCAGCAGCGAAAGAGAGTACGAGCAGTACTTC.